The 16 T cell receptor beta chains given below trace back to one sample, sequenced in a study of cytomegalovirus exposure and HLA in healthy donors. This PCR relied on a set of 60 Vbeta primers and 13 Jbeta primers. Sequencing was performed with immunoSEQ multiplex PCR; in TCRdb, only in-frame clones are kept and a portion is missing. The profile shows around 150,000 clones, 70% to 90% of them singletons. Material for sequencing was PBMCs. Source of these receptors: a woman younger than 30 in good health and CMV-seronegative.

The V call is TRBV28, the J call TRBJ1-5; no reliable D call. The CDR3 runs 12 residues. Per the germline V gene, CDR1 is MDHEN and CDR2 is SYDVKM. The ends were cut back, 8 bases at V and 7 bases at J, with 12 bases in the middle. The CDR3, as DNA: TGTGCCAGCTCAGAAGTCCGCCAGCCCCAGCATTTT. Amino acid sequence: CASSEVRQPQHF. Full variable domain (outside the CDR3, taken from reference TRBV28 and TRBJ1-5): DVKVTQSSRYLVKRTGEKVFLECVQDMDHENMFWYRQDPGLGLRLIYFSYDVKMKEKGDIPEGYSVSREKKERFSLILESASTNQTSMYLCASSEVRQPQHFGDGTRLSIL.

The CDR3 DNA is TGCGCCAGCAGCCACGGCCGGGACAGGGGGCTTTCACCCCTCCACTTT. It translates to CASSHGRDRGLSPLHF. The V call is TRBV4-1, the J call TRBJ1-6; 12 nucleotides match TRBD1. Per the germline V gene, CDR1 is MGHRA and CDR2 is YSYEKL. The CDR3 extends over 16 amino acids. Unmatched junction bases numbered 6, after V lost 3 bases and J lost 9 bases.

The V gene is TRBV4-1, the J gene TRBJ1-6; D uncertain. The CDR3 sequence is 16 residues long. Germline assignment: CDR1 MGHRA and CDR2 YSYEKL. V lost 0 bases and J lost 9, with 15 bases in between. DNA for the CDR3: TGCGCCAGCAGCCAAGATGGAGGAGGGTGGAGTTCACCCCTCCACTTT. Translated: CASSQDGGGWSSPLHF.

In this sample, this clone turned up a few times. The chain joins TRBV7-9 to TRBJ1-4, with 7 bases lining up with TRBD1. The V gene end was trimmed by 3 bases and the J gene end by 4 bases; junction bases not matched to a gene: 5. Germline lookup yields CDR1 SEHNR and CDR2 FQNEAQ (reference sequence). This CDR3 spans 15 amino acids. The CDR3 region is CASSLAAGGNEKLFF. The CDR3 DNA follows: TGTGCCAGCAGCTTGGCGGCAGGGGGTAATGAAAAACTGTTTTTT.

The V call is TRBV23-1, the J call TRBJ2-1; tentatively, D is TRBD2 (7 bases). TRBV23-1 is flagged as an ORF with uncertain function. V was trimmed by 0 bases and J by 6 bases, leaving 18 bases between them. The CDR3 totals 17 residues. CDR3 in amino acids: CASSQSGGLVPPNEQFF. CDR3 sequence (DNA): TGCGCCAGCAGTCAATCGGGGGGGCTAGTCCCCCCCAATGAGCAGTTCTTC.

The gene calls are TRBV2 and TRBJ2-1; D remains ambiguous. The CDR3 sequence is 16 residues long. Trimming took off 4 bases at V and 0 bases at J, with 13 bases between the two ends. Germline loops: CDR1 SNHLY, CDR2 FYNNEI. The CDR3 is CASSGEARISYNEQFF. CDR3 DNA sequence: TGTGCCAGCAGTGGCGAGGCGCGGATCTCCTACAATGAGCAGTTCTTC.

The V and J genes are TRBV5-1 and TRBJ2-7, with D maybe TRBD2 (6 bases). CDR1 is SGHRS, CDR2 YFSETQ, per germline. Between the trimmed V and J ends, which lost 5 bases and 0 bases, there was a span of 21 bases. The CDR3 consists of 17 residues. CDR3: CASRQALGGRSSYEQYF. As DNA, the CDR3 is TGCGCCAGCAGGCAAGCCCTCGGGGGAAGAAGCTCCTACGAGCAGTACTTC.

In regard to this clone: The junction departs from germline at one end; a sequencing error may be responsible. CDR3 DNA: TGTGCTAGCAGCTCTCCTACGGAGGGGGAGACCCAGTACTTC. Translation gives CASSSPTEGETQYF. The chain couples TRBV7-7 to TRBJ2-5; perhaps TRBD2 as D (6 bases). Germline CDR1 SSHAT, CDR2 FNYEAQ (reference sequence). The CDR3 consists of 14 residues.

The chain has TRBV5-1 and TRBJ2-1; tentative D call: TRBD1 (5 bases). CDR1 SGHRS and CDR2 YFSETQ come from the germline V gene. With 1 base removed from V and 2 bases from J, the gap between germline ends came to 7 bases. The CDR3 contains 14 residues. Here the CDR3 DNA reads TGCGCCAGCAGCTTGTTAGGGGCCTACAATGAGCAGTTCTTC. It specifies CASSLLGAYNEQFF.

This chain joins TRBV27 and TRBJ1-1, with unresolved D. V was cut by 5 bases and J by 1 base, with 11 bases left in between. Germline values: CDR1 MNHEY, CDR2 SMNVEV (reference sequence). The CDR3 sequence is 14 residues long. The DNA of the CDR3 is TGTGCCAGCAGTCAGAAGGAGTGGAACACTGAAGCTTTCTTT. This encodes CASSQKEWNTEAFF.

The chain couples TRBV5-1 to TRBJ2-7; D is ambiguous. Germline CDR1 is SGHRS and CDR2 is YFSETQ. There are 17 residues in the CDR3. V was pared by 3 bases and J by 1 base, with 20 bases between. CDR3 DNA sequence: TGCGCCAGCAGCTACCTACCCACAGCCCTTAGGTCCTACGAGCAGTACTTC. This sequence encodes CASSYLPTALRSYEQYF.

The chain's CDR3 is CASSYSTGGYYGYTF. CDR3 coding DNA: TGTGCCAGCAGTTACTCGACAGGGGGCTACTATGGCTACACCTTC. V and J are TRBV6-5 and TRBJ1-2; 10 bases agree with TRBD1. V lost 0 bases, J lost 3 bases, and 1 base stayed unmatched. The CDR3 has 15 amino acids. Germline CDR1 MNHEY, CDR2 SVGAGI.

This chain links TRBV6-5 with TRBJ2-6; D gene ambiguous. Trimming cost V 7 bases and J 0 bases, with 10 bases left between them. Germline assignment: CDR1 MNHEY and CDR2 SVGAGI. The CDR3 is made up of 15 amino acids. The CDR3 DNA follows: TGTGCCAGCACCCACACCTCCTCTGGGGCCAACGTCCTGACTTTC. Amino acids: CASTHTSSGANVLTF.

V usage is TRBV6-5 and J usage is TRBJ2-7; D might be TRBD2 (6 bases). The CDR3 covers 14 residues. Trimming took 0 bases from V and 3 from J, leaving 9 bases between them. Germline CDR1 is MNHEY and CDR2 is SVGAGI. CDR3 in amino acids: CASSYSSTSYEQYF. DNA for the CDR3: TGTGCCAGCAGTTACTCCTCGACTAGCTACGAGCAGTACTTC.

V gene TRBV7-8 combines with J gene TRBJ2-5, with D possibly matching TRBD1 (5 bases). The CDR3 contains 14 residues. In germline, CDR1 is SGHVS, CDR2 FQNEAQ. Trimming pared 0 bases from V and 5 bases from J, leaving 10 bases between. CDR3 sequence (DNA): TGTGCCAGCAGCTTAGCGGGGCAGGAGGAGACCCAGTACTTC. Translating it yields CASSLAGQEETQYF.

The rearrangement joins TRBV11-2 to TRBJ2-7; 8 nucleotides match TRBD2. The CDR3 covers 14 residues. Germline V CDR1 and CDR2: SGHAT, FQNNGV. V trimming: 5 bases; J trimming: 2 bases; junction bases outside the gene matches: 5. As DNA, the CDR3 is TGTGCCAGCAGCCGACTAGCGATCCCCTACGAGCAGTACTTC. This translates into CASSRLAIPYEQYF.